This T cell receptor (beta chain) was documented in a study of control samples from healthy donors and cancer patients. This clone appeared once. Clones were read by immunoSEQ multiplex PCR, and TCRdb kept only the in-frame ones, dropping some. The sample records around 250,000 clones, around 80% being singletons. Germline lookup yields CDR1 MNHEY and CDR2 SMNVEV (reference sequence). The CDR3 runs to 14 residues. V lost 2 bases to trimming and J lost 8 bases, with 10 bases between them. The receptor's source is a woman in her fifties or sixties with lung cancer. The sequencing input was PBMCs. The rearrangement joins TRBV27 to TRBJ1-6; no clear D gene. The DNA of the CDR3 is TGTGCCAGCAGTTTAGGCGTAGAATATTCACCCCTCCACTTT. It encodes CASSLGVEYSPLHF.